A single sample gave rise to the 25 T cell receptor beta chains below, sequenced in a study of cytomegalovirus exposure and HLA in healthy donors. The PCR used 60 Vbeta and 13 Jbeta primers. Only in-frame clones appear in the TCRdb table, and some are missing; sequencing was by immunoSEQ multiplex PCR. The sample has over 95,000 clones; more than 75% are singletons. The material sequenced was PBMCs. The receptors here all came from a woman aged 40 to 55 in good health and CMV-seropositive.

V gene TRBV7-8 combines with J gene TRBJ1-1; D is unresolved. CDR3 length: 14 amino acids. Germline CDR1 reads SGHVS; CDR2 reads FQNEAQ. V was trimmed by 2 bases and J by 7 bases, leaving 14 bases between them. The DNA of the CDR3 is TGTGCCAGCAGCTTATACGGTAACGTGGTTGAAGCTTTCTTT. Translated, it gives CASSLYGNVVEAFF. Full variable domain (outside the CDR3, taken from reference TRBV7-8 and TRBJ1-1): GAGVSQSPRYKVAKRGQDVALRCDPISGHVSLFWYQQALGQGPEFLTYFQNEAQLDKSGLPSDRFFAERPEGSVSTLKIQRTQQEDSAVYLCASSLYGNVVEAFFGQGTRLTVV.

The chain joins TRBV5-5 to TRBJ2-2; 7 bases map to TRBD1. The CDR3 runs to 16 residues. Looked up from germline, CDR1 is SGHKS and CDR2 is YYEKEE (reference sequence). V trimming: 0 bases; J trimming: 7 bases; junction bases outside the gene matches: 9. CDR3 nucleotides: TGTGCCAGCAGCTTGGACGTAGGGGGCGGTGGCGGGGAGCTGTTTTTT. Translated, it gives CASSLDVGGGGGELFF. Full variable domain (outside the CDR3, taken from reference TRBV5-5 and TRBJ2-2): DAGVTQSPTHLIKTRGQQVTLRCSPISGHKSVSWYQQVLGQGPQFIFQYYEKEERGRGNFPDRFSARQFPNYSSELNVNALLLGDSALYLCASSLDVGGGGGELFFGEGSRLTVL.

The gene calls are TRBV2 and TRBJ2-2, with 7 positions matching TRBD2. Germline CDR1 SNHLY, CDR2 FYNNEI. With 6 bases clipped from V and 0 bases from J, the junction kept 4 bases outside the gene matches. The CDR3 extends over 15 amino acids. In DNA form, the CDR3 reads TGTGCCAGCAGGTCGACTAGCTCGAACACCGGGGAGCTGTTTTTT. Protein product: CASRSTSSNTGELFF.

This clone came up once. The chain is built from TRBV6-5 and TRBJ1-2, with a possible D match to TRBD1 (5 bases). The CDR3 is made up of 11 amino acids. With 7 bases removed from V and 5 bases from J, the gap between germline ends came to 8 bases. The germline V gene has CDR1 MNHEY and CDR2 SVGAGI. CDR3 sequence reads: CASTGGYGYTF. The CDR3 nucleotides read TGTGCCAGCACCGGGGGTTATGGCTACACCTTC.

The genes are TRBV28 and TRBJ1-1; the D gene is possibly TRBD1 (5 bases). This CDR3 spans 16 amino acids. V lost 1 base and J 3 bases, leaving 15 bases between the germline ends. CDR1 is MDHEN, CDR2 SYDVKM, per germline. CDR3 protein: CASSLLGRVLDTEAFF. The CDR3 nucleotides are TGTGCCAGCAGTTTATTGGGCAGGGTATTGGACACTGAAGCTTTCTTT.

CDR3 protein: CASRGTGWNTEAFF. For the CDR3, the DNA is TGTGCCAGCAGGGGGACAGGGTGGAACACTGAAGCTTTCTTT. The chain has TRBV6-5 and TRBJ1-1, with TRBD1 matching 9 bases. CDR1 and CDR2 from the germline V gene are MNHEY and SVGAGI. V shed 6 bases, J shed 1 base, and the junction held 3 bases outside the gene matches. The CDR3 spans 14 residues.

The rearrangement joins TRBV5-1 to TRBJ2-3; 11 nucleotides match TRBD2. Germline CDR1 SGHRS, CDR2 YFSETQ. V lost 0 bases to trimming and J lost 2 bases; unmatched junction nucleotides: 5. The CDR3 is 17 residues long. CDR3 in amino acids: CASSLEASGGSTDTQYF. For the CDR3, the DNA is TGCGCCAGCAGCTTGGAAGCTAGCGGGGGGTCCACAGATACGCAGTATTTT.

This chain links TRBV6-6 with TRBJ1-5; 7 nucleotides align to TRBD1. Germline assignment: CDR1 MNHNY and CDR2 SVGAGI (reference sequence). The CDR3 sequence is 14 residues long. V was pared by 7 bases and J by 6 bases, with 9 bases of the junction left unmatched. CDR3 protein: CASINTGDRQPQHF. CDR3 bases: TGTGCCAGCATTAATACAGGGGATCGTCAGCCCCAGCATTTT.

V usage is TRBV28 and J usage is TRBJ2-7, with 10 nucleotides matching TRBD1. CDR1 and CDR2 (germline): MDHEN, SYDVKM. V gave up 4 bases and J gave up 0 bases; unmatched junction bases: 9. CDR3 length: 17 amino acids. Here the CDR3 DNA reads TGTGCCAGCAGTTCGTACAATGACAGGGGGCACTCCTACGAGCAGTACTTC. The encoded protein is CASSSYNDRGHSYEQYF.

This clone was counted only a few times. The chain is built from TRBV30 and TRBJ1-2; D gene unclear. The ends were cut back, 0 bases at V and 4 bases at J, with 15 bases in the middle. In germline, CDR1 is GTSNPN, CDR2 SVGIG (reference sequence). The CDR3 runs to 15 residues. CDR3 coding DNA: TGTGCCTGGAGTGTCCAACCCGGCGGTAGCTATGGCTACACCTTC. It codes for CAWSVQPGGSYGYTF.

This clone was seen a few times. V and J are TRBV19 and TRBJ1-1; D possibly corresponds to TRBD1 (6 bases). The CDR3 covers 13 residues. V was shortened by 6 bases and J by 2 bases, with 10 bases between the two germline ends. In germline, CDR1 is LNHDA, CDR2 SQIVND (reference sequence). CDR3 amino acids: CASRDRYNTEAFF. The CDR3 coding sequence is TGTGCCAGTAGGGACAGATACAACACTGAAGCTTTCTTT.

This sequence joins TRBV6-5 and TRBJ2-7, with 13 nucleotides matching TRBD2. The CDR3 has 14 amino acids. Germline CDR1 is MNHEY and CDR2 is SVGAGI. The V segment lost 7 bases and the J segment 2 bases; nucleotides outside the gene matches: 2. The CDR3 DNA reads as TGTGCCAGCAAACTAGCGGGGGGGGCCTACGAGCAGTACTTC. Translated: CASKLAGGAYEQYF.

V gene TRBV30 combines with J gene TRBJ1-4, with TRBD1 as a possible D gene (6 bases). V was cut by 0 bases and J by 6 bases, with 14 bases left in between. The CDR3 consists of 15 residues. The V gene's germline CDR1 is GTSNPN and CDR2 SVGIG (reference sequence). The CDR3 coding sequence is TGTGCCTGGAGTGTACTAGGGAGGGGGTATGAAAAACTGTTTTTT. It specifies CAWSVLGRGYEKLFF. Full variable domain (remainder filled in from reference TRBV30 and TRBJ1-4): SQTIHQWPATLVQPVGSPLSLECTVEGTSNPNLYWYRQAAGRGLQLLFYSVGIGQISSEVPQNLSASRPQDRQFILSSKKLLLSDSGFYLCAWSVLGRGYEKLFFGSGTQLSVL.

The chain combines TRBV7-2 with TRBJ1-1; D gene uncertain. The CDR3 runs to 14 residues. V gave up 5 bases and J gave up 1 base, with 11 bases separating them. Looked up from germline, CDR1 is SGHTA and CDR2 is FQGNSA. The chain's CDR3 is CASSRYPGNTEAFF. The DNA of the CDR3 is TGTGCCAGCAGCCGATATCCAGGGAACACTGAAGCTTTCTTT.

V and J are TRBV5-1 and TRBJ2-1; D gene uncertain. From germline, CDR1 is SGHRS and CDR2 YFSETQ. The V gene lost 0 bases and the J gene lost 4 bases, with 11 bases spanning the gap. The CDR3 has 15 amino acids. The CDR3 spells CASSLEHTAYNEQFF. As DNA, the CDR3 is TGCGCCAGCAGCTTGGAACACACAGCTTACAATGAGCAGTTCTTC. Variable domain in full (rest from reference TRBV5-1 and TRBJ2-1): KAGVTQTPRYLIKTRGQQVTLSCSPISGHRSVSWYQQTPGQGLQFLFEYFSETQRNKGNFPGRFSGRQFSNSRSEMNVSTLELGDSALYLCASSLEHTAYNEQFFGPGTRLTVL.

This clone has just a few counts. The chain recombines TRBV4-2 with TRBJ2-7, with 10 bases matching TRBD2. CDR3 size: 16 residues. The germline V gene has CDR1 LGHNA and CDR2 YNFKEQ. V shed 1 base, J shed 2 bases, and the junction held 5 bases outside the gene matches. This chain's CDR3 is CASSQGPGTSAYEQYF. The CDR3 DNA follows: TGTGCCAGCAGCCAAGGACCCGGGACTAGCGCCTACGAGCAGTACTTC.

The chain couples TRBV9 to TRBJ1-1; D possibly corresponds to TRBD1 (5 bases). This CDR3 has 14 amino acids. V lost 0 bases and J 5 bases, leaving 11 bases between the germline ends. CDR1 SGDLS and CDR2 YYNGEE come from the germline V gene. In DNA, the CDR3 is TGTGCCAGCAGCGTAGTGGACGGGGGGACTGAAGCTTTCTTT. It encodes CASSVVDGGTEAFF.

This clone was seen only once. The rearrangement links TRBV12-5 to TRBJ2-5; D not resolved. Trimming left V 7 bases short and J 3 bases short, with 12 bases between. The CDR3 sequence is 13 residues long. Germline lookup yields CDR1 LGHNT and CDR2 FRNRAP. The CDR3 is CASELLGEETQYF. In DNA, the CDR3 is TGTGCTAGTGAGCTGCTCGGAGAAGAGACCCAGTACTTC.

The chain uses TRBV30 and TRBJ1-5; the D is unclear. V was clipped by 3 bases and J by 6 bases, with 12 bases between them. The CDR3 sequence is 13 residues long. Germline V gene sequence: CDR1 GTSNPN, CDR2 SVGIG (reference sequence). In DNA form, the CDR3 reads TGTGCCTGGAGCGTCCCCAACGGTCAGCCCCAGCATTTT. It is translated as CAWSVPNGQPQHF.

This chain links TRBV5-4 with TRBJ2-7; 11 nucleotides align to TRBD1. CDR3 length: 14 amino acids. Germline values: CDR1 SGHNT, CDR2 YYREEE (reference sequence). J lost 7 bases, V lost 4 bases, and 7 bases had no gene match. The CDR3 spells CASSPRTGGAEQYF. CDR3 nucleotide sequence: TGTGCCAGCAGCCCACGGACAGGGGGCGCGGAGCAGTACTTC.

The rearrangement links TRBV5-4 to TRBJ2-1; TRBD2 matches at 7 bases. V lost 0 bases to trimming and J lost 5 bases; unmatched junction nucleotides: 8. Germline V lookup: CDR1 SGHNT, CDR2 YYREEE (reference sequence). This CDR3 comprises 16 residues. The CDR3 loop reads CASSLALAVPDNEQFF. The CDR3 nucleotides read TGTGCCAGCAGCTTGGCCCTAGCGGTCCCCGACAATGAGCAGTTCTTC.

This chain uses TRBV11-2 with TRBJ1-2; TRBD1 agrees at 8 bases. The CDR3 has 15 amino acids. Germline V gene data show CDR1 as SGHAT and CDR2 as FQNNGV. Trimming cost V 2 bases and J 4 bases; bases outside gene matches: 6. The CDR3 spells CASSLQTGTGYGYTF. The CDR3 nucleotides read TGTGCCAGCAGCTTACAAACCGGGACAGGCTATGGCTACACCTTC.

The chain couples TRBV6-4 to TRBJ2-1; 11 bases line up with TRBD2. Germline V lookup: CDR1 MRHNA, CDR2 SNTAGT. This CDR3 is 16 amino acids long. V trimming: 6 bases; J trimming: 4 bases; junction bases outside the gene matches: 8. CDR3 sequence reads: CASRAQTSGTYNEQFF. The CDR3 DNA reads TGTGCCAGCAGAGCTCAGACTAGCGGGACATACAATGAGCAGTTCTTC.

The V and J genes are TRBV6-4 and TRBJ2-3, with D maybe TRBD2 (6 bases). The CDR3 has 15 residues. Trimming shortened V by 6 bases and J by 3 bases, and 16 bases separated the two germline ends. Germline V lookup: CDR1 MRHNA, CDR2 SNTAGT. Here the CDR3 reads CASSPSGRSTDTQYF. The CDR3 nucleotides are TGTGCCAGCAGCCCGTCGGGGAGGTCGACAGATACGCAGTATTTT.

Only one count was recorded for this clone. The J gene is TRBJ1-1, the V gene TRBV5-1; D ambiguous. Deletions cut 5 bases from V and 2 bases from J, with 13 bases between. Germline CDR1 is SGHRS and CDR2 is YFSETQ. This CDR3 region has 14 residues. The CDR3 DNA follows: TGCGCCAGCAGAGGTGGGCCGAGAAACACTGAAGCTTTCTTT. Translated, it gives CASRGGPRNTEAFF.